These 8 T cell receptor beta chains share one sample of origin, sequenced in a study of T cell clonality in common variable immunodeficiency. Method: immunoSEQ multiplex PCR; TCRdb's copy keeps in-frame clones and lacks some. The sample contains some 43,000 clones, none of them singletons. What was sequenced was peripheral blood mononuclear cells. The receptors derive from a person between 18 and 75 years old in good health.

This clone came up many times. The read stops 3 residues short of the end of the CDR3; the missing end is completed from the germline J gene. The V gene is TRBV7-3, the J gene TRBJ1-1; D gene unclear. Trimming shortened V by 5 bases and J by 7 bases, and 14 bases separated the two germline ends. Germline CDR1 reads SGHTA; CDR2 reads FQGTGA. This CDR3 contains 13 residues. This CDR3 is CASSPRAGGEAFF. The sequenced CDR3 bases are TGTGCCAGCAGCCCCCGGGCGGGTGGTGAA.

This clone was seen many times. The read terminates 3 residues before the CDR3 end, so the remaining end is supplied by the germline J gene. The chain links TRBV4-2 to TRBJ1-1, with a possible D match to TRBD1 (5 bases). The germline V gene encodes CDR1 LGHNA and CDR2 YNFKEQ. The CDR3 is 14 amino acids. The CDR3 protein is CASSPGGEVGEAFF. The covered CDR3 bases are TGTGCCAGCAGCCCCGGGGGGGAAGTCGGGGAA.

This clone was observed at least ten times. Read coverage stops 3 residues before the CDR3 terminus; the germline J gene supplies the remainder. V gene TRBV7-9 combines with J gene TRBJ2-1, with 7 bases that match TRBD1. Germline V gives CDR1 SEHNR, CDR2 FQNEAQ (reference sequence). The CDR3 totals 13 residues. V shed 6 bases and J 6 bases; nucleotides not matched to a gene: 5. The CDR3 DNA, read in part, is TGTGCCAGCAGTTCTTCAGGGGGCAATGAG. This gives the protein CASSSSGGNE. The entire CDR3 sequence reads CASSSSGGNEQFF.

This clone was counted ten times or more. The CDR3 end lies 3 residues beyond the end of the read and is filled in from the germline J gene. The chain carries TRBV19 and TRBJ2-1; 9 nucleotides match TRBD2. This CDR3 has 16 amino acids. The germline V gene has CDR1 LNHDA and CDR2 SQIVND (reference sequence). Losses at the gene ends were 3 bases for V and 7 bases for J; bases not matched to a gene: 10. Here the CDR3 reads CASSMRSLAGWNEQFF. The sequenced CDR3 bases are TGTGCCAGTAGTATGCGTAGTCTAGCGGGATGGAATGAG.

This clone occurred many times. Incomplete CDR3 DNA: TGTGCCAGCAGTAAAACAGGGGTGATGAACACCGGGGAG. Translating it yields CASSKTGVMNTGE. The whole CDR3 region reads CASSKTGVMNTGELFF. This chain connects TRBV6-2 or TRBV6-3 to TRBJ2-2; 7 nucleotides line up with TRBD1. The read halts 3 residues ahead of the CDR3 end, with the missing end drawn from the germline J gene. Germline-derived CDR1 and CDR2 are MNHEY and SVGEGT. The CDR3 spans 16 residues. The V and J ends lost 5 bases and 1 base, in that order; junction bases with no gene match: 7.

This clone was found many times. The CDR3 goes on 3 residues after the read ends, and that part is filled in from the germline J gene. The chain recombines TRBV12-3 or TRBV12-4 with TRBJ1-2; 7 bases match TRBD1. This CDR3 contains 13 residues. Unmatched junction bases numbered 4, after V lost 6 bases and J lost 3 bases. The sequenced CDR3 bases are TGTGCCAGCAGCCGGGACAGCGACTATGGC. Protein sequence: CASSRDSDYG. The whole CDR3 protein is CASSRDSDYGYTF.

The sample holds many counts of this clone. Coverage ceases 3 residues before the CDR3 finishes, and the germline J gene fills in the end. The chain couples TRBV7-9 to TRBJ1-2; unclear D gene. The length of the CDR3 is 13 residues. The germline V and J ends were trimmed by 5 bases and 1 base, with 8 bases remaining between them. Germline assignment: CDR1 SEHNR and CDR2 FQNEAQ (reference sequence). The sequenced CDR3 bases are TGTGCCAGCAGCCTAACCGATAACTATGGC. Encoded protein: CASSLTDNYG. The entire CDR3 is CASSLTDNYGYTF.

This clone has ten or more counts. The read falls 3 residues short of the CDR3 end, and the missing part is taken from the germline J gene. The chain uses TRBV20-1 and TRBJ2-7, with D maybe TRBD2 (5 bases). The germline gives CDR1 DFQATT, CDR2 SNEGSKA (reference sequence). The CDR3 is made up of 13 amino acids. The ends were cut back, 4 bases at V and 2 bases at J, with 12 bases in the middle. CDR3 bases read: TGCAGTGCTAAATCCGGGGATGCCTACGAG. This translates into CSAKSGDAYE. The entire CDR3 reads CSAKSGDAYEQYF.